These 11 T cell receptor beta chains were sequenced from one sample in a study of blood T cell repertoires in COVID-19. Method: immunoSEQ multiplex PCR; TCRdb's copy keeps in-frame clones and lacks some. The sample lists some 220,000 clones; almost 85% were seen once. What was sequenced was peripheral blood. These receptors were taken from a man over 45 with acute or convalescent COVID-19.

This clone was counted a single time. The chain recombines TRBV2 with TRBJ1-1; TRBD1 might be the D (6 bases). The germline CDR1 and CDR2 sequences are SNHLY and FYNNEI. This CDR3 is 14 amino acids long. V was cut by 5 bases and J by 1 base, with 11 bases left in between. The CDR3 is CASSSRGWNTEAFF. The CDR3 DNA follows: TGTGCCAGCAGTTCCAGGGGCTGGAACACTGAAGCTTTCTTT.

The DNA of the CDR3 is TGTGCCTTGACTGTGAACACTGAAGCTTTCTTT. Amino acid sequence: CALTVNTEAFF. The chain has TRBV2 and TRBJ1-1; D not certain. This CDR3 spans 11 amino acids. CDR1 SNHLY and CDR2 FYNNEI come from the germline V gene. Trimming shortened V by 11 bases and J by 0 bases, and 7 bases separated the two germline ends. The whole variable domain, filled in from reference TRBV2 and TRBJ1-1, reads EPEVTQTPSHQVTQMGQEVILRCVPISNHLYFYWYRQILGQKVEFLVSFYNNEISEKSEIFDDQFSVERPDGSNFTLKIRSTKLEDSAMYFCALTVNTEAFFGQGTRLTVV.

The chain couples TRBV28 to TRBJ2-7, with 7 bases identical to TRBD2. Germline V gives CDR1 MDHEN, CDR2 SYDVKM. This CDR3 has 13 residues. V dropped 7 bases and J dropped 3; count of bases not matched to a gene: 6. The chain's CDR3 is CASKTGGIYEQYF. The CDR3 DNA sequence: TGTGCCAGCAAGACGGGAGGAATCTACGAGCAGTACTTC.

DNA of the CDR3: TGTGCCAGCAGTTTAGCCGGGACAACCGGCACTGAAGCTTTCTTT. Residues: CASSLAGTTGTEAFF. The chain has TRBV27 and TRBJ1-1; the D gene is possibly TRBD1 (6 bases). This CDR3 has 15 amino acids. Trimming removed 2 bases at V and 4 bases at J, with 14 bases between. Germline V gene sequence: CDR1 MNHEY, CDR2 SMNVEV (reference sequence).

J is TRBJ2-4 and V is TRBV7-2; D uncertain. Trimming took off 5 bases at V and 0 bases at J, with 23 bases between the two ends. Germline loops: CDR1 SGHTA, CDR2 FQGNSA. The CDR3 has 19 amino acids. This CDR3 reads CASSKHTVLTTLAKNIQYF. For the CDR3, the DNA is TGTGCCAGCAGCAAACATACCGTACTAACAACCCTAGCCAAAAACATTCAGTACTTC.

The rearrangement links TRBV29-1 to TRBJ1-2, with 9 nucleotides matching TRBD1. V gave up 4 bases and J gave up 7 bases; unmatched junction bases: 4. The CDR3 consists of 12 residues. Germline V gives CDR1 SQVTM, CDR2 ANQGSEA. The CDR3 loop reads CSVVTGGGGYTF. CDR3 nucleotides: TGCAGCGTTGTAACAGGGGGCGGTGGCTACACCTTC.

This chain links TRBV11-3 with TRBJ1-2; D uncertain. Germline CDR1 reads SGHNT; CDR2 reads YENEEA. The V end lost 5 bases, the J end lost 0 bases, and 13 bases lay between the germline ends. This CDR3 spans 15 amino acids. CDR3 amino acids: CASSPITGTNYGYTF. Written as DNA, the CDR3 is TGTGCCAGCAGCCCCATCACCGGGACTAACTATGGCTACACCTTC.

This clone has just one count. The chain carries TRBV18 and TRBJ2-7; perhaps TRBD1 as D (6 bases). CDR3 length equals 15 residues. Trimming shortened V by 3 bases and J by 3 bases, and 15 bases separated the two germline ends. Germline-derived CDR1 and CDR2 are KGHSH and LQKENI. DNA for the CDR3: TGTGCCAGCTCACCCGTATCGGACAGCCTCTACGAGCAGTACTTC. As protein: CASSPVSDSLYEQYF.

V gene TRBV10-1 combines with J gene TRBJ2-7; TRBD1 aligns across 7 bases. Germline V CDR1 and CDR2: WNHNN, SYGVQD (reference sequence). V gave up 3 bases and J gave up 0 bases; unmatched junction bases: 2. CDR3 size: 14 residues. CDR3: CASSDRGSSYEQYF. The CDR3 DNA reads as TGCGCCAGCAGTGACAGGGGGAGCTCCTACGAGCAGTACTTC.

The chain employs TRBV19 and TRBJ1-5; no definite D call. Trimming took off 5 bases at V and 7 bases at J, with 15 bases between the two ends. Germline CDR1 reads LNHDA; CDR2 reads SQIVND (reference sequence). This CDR3 has 14 residues. This CDR3 is CASSHGPGSQPQHF. CDR3 nucleotides: TGTGCCAGTAGTCACGGACCGGGGTCGCAGCCCCAGCATTTT.

The chain has TRBV7-6 and TRBJ1-1; D is unresolved. Deletions cut 2 bases from V and 4 bases from J, with 8 bases between. Germline assignment: CDR1 SGHVS and CDR2 FNYEAQ. The CDR3 totals 13 residues. CDR3 nucleotide sequence: TGTGCCAGCAGCTTATCGGTATCCACTGAAGCTTTCTTT. Translation gives CASSLSVSTEAFF. The entire variable domain, with the rest obtained from reference TRBV7-6 and TRBJ1-1, is as follows: GAGVSQSPRYKVTKRGQDVALRCDPISGHVSLYWYRQALGQGPEFLTYFNYEAQQDKSGLPNDRFSAERPEGSISTLTIQRTEQRDSAMYRCASSLSVSTEAFFGQGTRLTVV.